This record concerns one T cell receptor (beta chain) sequence. This entry comes from a study of Tregs in tolerant kidney transplant recipients. Looked up from germline, CDR1 is SGHRS and CDR2 is YFSETQ. CDR3 length: 12 residues. The ends were cut back, 5 bases at V and 4 bases at J, with 9 bases in the middle. The table came from immunoSEQ multiplex PCR; TCRdb's copy has only in-frame clones and leaves some out. The sample lists roughly 80,000 clones; about 98% were seen once. The chain is built from TRBV5-1 and TRBJ1-1; D perhaps matches TRBD1 (6 bases). The clonotype comes from a human donor who received a combined kidney and bone marrow transplant. The sample here was CD4+ T cells from blood, taken before the transplant. In nucleotides, the CDR3 is TGCGCCAGCAGGGACAGCCCCACTGAAGCTTTCTTT. It codes for CASRDSPTEAFF.